This T cell receptor beta chain was captured in a study of T-cell reconstitution after alpha-beta-depleted transplantation in children. Molecular barcoding with unique molecular identifiers was used for the TCRbeta library. Each CDR3 protein gets one entry after TCRdb re-called the PCR reads with MiXCR. There are hundreds of thousands of distinct CDR3 sequences in the sample; roughly 15% occur only once, and under 1.2% lies in the top ten. The CDR3 totals 14 residues. Germline lookup yields CDR1 SGDLS and CDR2 YYNGEE. Trimming left V 4 bases short and J 10 bases short, with 18 bases between. This clonotype came up a few times.

The source was PBMCs from the stem cell graft donor, collected from the stem cell graft. The chain joins TRBV9 to TRBJ2-1, with D unclear. This sequence was found in a human donor who donated a stem cell graft to a child with acute myeloid leukemia. The CDR3 region is CASSPDGRGGEQFF. The CDR3 region has the DNA TGTGCCAGCAGCCCAGACGGTCGAGGCGGCGAGCAGTTCTTC.